The clone carrying this T cell receptor (beta chain) has a count of ten or more. The sample comes from a study of spatial heterogeneity in lung cancer. TCRdb reprocessed the 5' RACE reads with MiXCR, giving one entry per CDR3 protein. Seen here are about 26,000 distinct CDR3 sequences, about 13% observed once, and the top ten hold approximately 25%. Germline V lookup: CDR1 SEHNR, CDR2 FQNEAQ (reference sequence). Germline trimming cut 4 bases from V and 2 bases from J; bases unmatched to any gene: 27. The length of the CDR3 is 23 residues. The time point: sample taken at primary tumor resection. From tumor, nontumor lung or frozen PBMC, whole RNA was taken unsorted for sequencing.

The chain recombines TRBV7-9 with TRBJ2-2, with 8 bases identical to TRBD1. The sample in question was PBMCs, obtained at surgery. The sequence derives from a female donor with early-stage non-small cell lung cancer. CDR3 amino acids: CASSSRIPGQAALKPKNTGELFF. CDR3 DNA: TGTGCCAGCAGCTCGAGGATACCGGGACAGGCGGCCCTCAAACCTAAAAACACCGGGGAGCTGTTTTTT.